This entry describes one T cell receptor (beta chain). Its antigen is not identified. Germline loops: CDR1 LNHDA, CDR2 SQIVND (reference sequence). Trimming took 5 bases from V and 5 from J; bases not matched to a gene: 7. The CDR3 length is 15 residues. Into CD45RA+ naive and CD45RA-negative memory subsets, the CD4+ cells were split. The entry originates in a study of shared clonotypes between healthy human individuals. Study observations and caveats: Large sequencing depth failed to make sorted-subset sequencing complete, rarefaction showed. Between a handful of donors, naive CD4 clonotypes were shared at a level of approximately 5%.

For each subset, genomic DNA was distributed in equal portions over several immunoSEQ plates. This table comes from immunoSEQ multiplex PCR, and its TCRdb copy is limited to in-frame clones, with some not included. The sample has 700,000 or so clones, about three quarters seen once; the top ten hold approximately 2%. V and J are TRBV19 and TRBJ1-4; TRBD1 aligns across 8 bases. The clonotype was recovered from a woman under 40 in good health. The sequenced sample was memory CD4+ T cells sorted from blood. The subset: CD45RA-negative fraction. CDR3 in DNA: TGTGCCAGTAGTGCCCGACAGGGGTCGAATGAAAAACTGTTTTTT. Protein sequence: CASSARQGSNEKLFF.